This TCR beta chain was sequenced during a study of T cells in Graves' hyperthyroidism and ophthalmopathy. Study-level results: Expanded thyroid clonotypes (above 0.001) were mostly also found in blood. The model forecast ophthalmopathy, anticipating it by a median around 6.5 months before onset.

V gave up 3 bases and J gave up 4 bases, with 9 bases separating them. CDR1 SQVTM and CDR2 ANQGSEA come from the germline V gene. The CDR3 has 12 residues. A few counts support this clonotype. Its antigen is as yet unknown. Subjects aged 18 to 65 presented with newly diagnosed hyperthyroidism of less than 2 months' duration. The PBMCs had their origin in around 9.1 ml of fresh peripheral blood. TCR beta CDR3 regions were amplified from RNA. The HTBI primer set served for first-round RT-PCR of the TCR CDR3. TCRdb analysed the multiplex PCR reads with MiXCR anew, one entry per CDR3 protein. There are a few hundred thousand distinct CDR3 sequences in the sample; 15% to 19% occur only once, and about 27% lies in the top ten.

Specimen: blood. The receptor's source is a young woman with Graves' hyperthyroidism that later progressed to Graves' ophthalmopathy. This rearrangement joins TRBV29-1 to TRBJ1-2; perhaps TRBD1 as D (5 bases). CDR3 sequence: CSVDEGPYGYTF. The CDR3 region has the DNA TGCAGCGTTGACGAGGGACCCTATGGCTACACCTTC.